These 5 T cell receptor beta chains originate from one sample sequenced in a study of graft-versus-host responses after intestinal transplantation. These receptors are not linked to any known antigen. This table comes from immunoSEQ multiplex PCR, and its TCRdb copy is limited to in-frame clones, with some not included. The sample lists about 70,000 clones, approximately 96% seen once, with over 0.45% in the top ten. The material was unstimulated CD8+ T cells sorted from spleen or lymph node cells, obtained before intestinal transplant. These receptors originate from a human donor who received an intestinal transplant.

V is TRBV6-5 and J is TRBJ2-7; TRBD2 agrees at 11 bases. Germline V gene data show CDR1 as MNHEY and CDR2 as SVGAGI. The ends lost 5 bases at V and 4 bases at J; junction bases unmatched: 4. This CDR3 is built from 14 residues. Written as DNA, the CDR3 is TGTGCCAGCAGTGATACTAGCGGGAGATACGAGCAGTACTTC. Translated: CASSDTSGRYEQYF.

The chain has TRBV6-5 and TRBJ2-2; no clear D. The V end lost 10 bases, the J end lost 3 bases, and 12 bases lay between the germline ends. Germline V gene lookup returns CDR1 MNHEY and CDR2 SVGAGI. This CDR3 is built from 13 residues. DNA of the CDR3: TGTGCCACCAAAGGTCGGGACACCGGGGAGCTGTTTTTT. It yields the protein CATKGRDTGELFF.

The chain uses TRBV27 and TRBJ2-3; TRBD2 agrees at 7 bases. The CDR3 runs 15 residues. After removal of 5 bases from V and 2 bases from J, the junction contained 7 bases not matched to a gene. Germline values: CDR1 MNHEY, CDR2 SMNVEV (reference sequence). CDR3 sequence: CASSSSGTPTDTQYF. Here the CDR3 DNA reads TGTGCCAGCAGTAGCAGCGGGACCCCCACAGATACGCAGTATTTT.

The rearrangement joins TRBV13 to TRBJ2-2, with D uncertain. Germline-derived CDR1 and CDR2 are PRHDT and FYEKMQ (reference sequence). Deletions cut 1 base from V and 4 bases from J, with 4 bases between. There are 13 residues in the CDR3. CDR3: CASSLDRTGELFF. The CDR3 DNA reads TGTGCCAGCAGCTTAGACCGCACCGGGGAGCTGTTTTTT.

This clone has only one observation. The chain employs TRBV19 and TRBJ2-1; 10 nucleotides match TRBD2. CDR3 length: 14 residues. J lost 8 bases, V lost 5 bases, and 6 bases had no gene match. In germline, CDR1 is LNHDA, CDR2 SQIVND (reference sequence). The CDR3, as DNA: TGTGCCAGTAGTTCTAGCGGGAGATCCCATGAGCAGTTCTTC. Its translation: CASSSSGRSHEQFF.